One sample yielded the 21 T cell receptor beta chains listed below, sequenced in a study of blood T cell repertoires in COVID-19. Profiling relied on immunoSEQ multiplex PCR, and the TCRdb table lists in-frame clones only, not all of them. The sample shows 270,000 or so clones, more than 70% of them seen only once. The sample comprised PBMCs or T cells enriched from blood (not recorded which). All receptors derive from a woman between 40 and 50 years old with acute COVID-19.

The J gene is TRBJ2-1, the V gene TRBV15; 7 positions match TRBD2. Trimming took 0 bases from V and 0 from J; bases not matched to a gene: 14. The germline gives CDR1 LNHNV, CDR2 YYDKDF (reference sequence). The CDR3 is made up of 20 amino acids. The CDR3 loop is CATSRDQAGVTSSSYNEQFF. Here the CDR3 DNA reads TGTGCCACCAGCAGAGATCAGGCGGGGGTAACCTCCAGCTCCTACAATGAGCAGTTCTTC.

The chain links TRBV9 to TRBJ1-1; 7 bases match TRBD1. The V segment lost 4 bases and the J segment 1 base; nucleotides outside the gene matches: 10. The CDR3 has 16 amino acids. Per germline, CDR1 SGDLS and CDR2 YYNGEE. The CDR3 coding sequence is TGTGCCAGCAGCCCAAGGGACAGCTTACCGAACACTGAAGCTTTCTTT. It translates to CASSPRDSLPNTEAFF.

The J gene is TRBJ1-3, the V gene TRBV10-3; D might be TRBD1 (6 bases). The CDR3 runs 17 residues. V was trimmed by 3 bases and J by 0 bases, leaving 15 bases between them. Germline-derived CDR1 and CDR2 are ENHRY and SYGVKD. CDR3 coding DNA: TGTGCCATCAGTGATCCCTGGGGGGGACACTCTGGAAACACCATATATTTT. Translated: CAISDPWGGHSGNTIYF.

The J gene is TRBJ1-4, the V gene TRBV28; 8 bases line up with TRBD1. With V trimmed by 6 bases and J by 5 bases, 5 bases remained unmatched. The CDR3 totals 14 residues. Germline CDR1 MDHEN, CDR2 SYDVKM. The CDR3 DNA sequence: TGTGCCAGCAGCTCGGGACAGGAGAATGAAAAACTGTTTTTT. As protein: CASSSGQENEKLFF.

The V gene is TRBV28, the J gene TRBJ2-3; TRBD2 is a possible D gene (6 bases). CDR1 is MDHEN and CDR2 is SYDVKM in the germline V gene. V lost 6 bases and J 7 bases, leaving 14 bases between the germline ends. This CDR3 comprises 13 residues. The CDR3 nucleotides read TGTGCCAGCAGAAGGGACTTGGGTAATACGCAGTATTTT. Its protein is CASRRDLGNTQYF.

The chain carries TRBV6-2 or TRBV6-3 and TRBJ1-3; 9 bases map to TRBD1. This CDR3 is 16 amino acids long. Trimming took 4 bases from V and 2 from J; bases not matched to a gene: 6. Germline-derived CDR1 and CDR2 are MNHEY and SVGEGT. CDR3 in amino acids: CASSSNRGHPGNTIYF. Here the CDR3 DNA reads TGTGCCAGCAGTTCCAACAGGGGGCATCCTGGAAACACCATATATTTT.

The rearrangement joins TRBV7-8 to TRBJ2-2, with 8 bases fitting TRBD2. The CDR3 is made up of 14 amino acids. The ends lost 4 bases at V and 6 bases at J; junction bases unmatched: 4. CDR1 SGHVS and CDR2 FQNEAQ come from the germline V gene. CDR3 bases: TGTGCCAGCAGCTCCCGGGAGGGAGCCGGGGAGCTGTTTTTT. It codes for CASSSREGAGELFF.

This sequence joins TRBV28 and TRBJ1-2; a weak D match, TRBD1 (5 bases). The V end was cut by 7 bases, the J end by 8 bases, with 11 bases between. The CDR3 is 11 residues long. Germline-derived CDR1 and CDR2 are MDHEN and SYDVKM. CDR3 region: CASTWGNGYTF. CDR3 bases: TGTGCCAGCACTTGGGGCAACGGCTACACCTTC.

About this clone itself: A much bigger clone sits one base away, suggesting this may be a read error. Other DNA variants within this sample encode the same CDR3. The gene calls are TRBV11-2 and TRBJ2-3; no reliable D call. V lost 5 bases and J lost 3, with 3 bases in between. Germline assignment: CDR1 SGHAT and CDR2 FQNNGV. This CDR3 region has 11 residues. CDR3 protein: CASSHTDTQYF. Here the CDR3 DNA reads TGTGCCAGCAGCCATACAGATACGCAGTATTTT.

Of note for this clone: The sample holds other DNA sequences that translate to the same CDR3. The chain employs TRBV6-5 and TRBJ1-5; 8 nucleotides agree with TRBD1. The CDR3 contains 13 residues. Germline V gene lookup returns CDR1 MNHEY and CDR2 SVGAGI. The V and J ends lost 6 bases and 7 bases, in that order; junction bases with no gene match: 5. For the CDR3, the DNA is TGTGCCAGCAGAGGACAGGGAGGGCAGCCCCAGCATTTT. Translating it yields CASRGQGGQPQHF.

This chain connects TRBV30 to TRBJ2-1, with unresolved D. CDR3 length equals 15 residues. The germline gives CDR1 GTSNPN, CDR2 SVGIG (reference sequence). Trimming shortened V by 0 bases and J by 0 bases, and 9 bases separated the two germline ends. The CDR3 coding sequence is TGTGCCTGGAGTGTAGGAGCCAGCTCCTACAATGAGCAGTTCTTC. Translating gives CAWSVGASSYNEQFF.

This clone was detected once. The chain recombines TRBV13 with TRBJ2-1; TRBD2 agrees at 7 bases. The germline V gene has CDR1 PRHDT and CDR2 FYEKMQ (reference sequence). Trimming at V came to 5 bases and at J to 8 bases, leaving 9 bases not matched to a gene. This CDR3 has 14 residues. CDR3 sequence (DNA): TGTGCCAGCAGCCAGCAACTAGCGTTCCATGAGCAGTTCTTC. Its translation: CASSQQLAFHEQFF.

This clone was recorded only once. This chain's CDR3 is CASSGQGRGNYGYTF. CDR3 in DNA: TGTGCCAGCAGCGGACAGGGGAGGGGGAACTATGGCTACACCTTC. The V and J genes are TRBV9 and TRBJ1-2; TRBD1 matches at 8 bases. CDR1 SGDLS and CDR2 YYNGEE come from the germline V gene. This CDR3 spans 15 amino acids. Unmatched junction bases numbered 6, after V lost 3 bases and J lost 2 bases.

This rearrangement joins TRBV21-1 to TRBJ2-7; the table assigns TRBD2, which was not confirmed against the DNA. TRBV21-1 is assigned pseudogene status. This CDR3 region has 17 residues. Here the CDR3 reads CASSRVTGLAGGEEQYV. The CDR3 DNA is TGTGCCAGCAGCAGGGTTACTGGACTAGCGGGAGGTGAGGAGCAGTACGTC.

This clone was detected a few times. Written as DNA, the CDR3 is TGTGCCAGCAGGAGAATTTTGGACACTGAAGCTTTCTTT. Translated: CASRRILDTEAFF. The rearrangement links TRBV28 to TRBJ1-1; unclear D gene. V lost 6 bases, J lost 3 bases, and 11 bases lay in between. This CDR3 is built from 13 residues. Germline values: CDR1 MDHEN, CDR2 SYDVKM.

The chain is built from TRBV18 and TRBJ2-3; possible D gene TRBD1, 6 bases. The CDR3 totals 14 residues. Trimming cost V 6 bases and J 5 bases, with 15 bases left between them. Germline assignment: CDR1 KGHSH and CDR2 LQKENI. The CDR3 loop reads CASSLGGVGDTQYF. CDR3 bases: TGTGCCAGCTCCTTAGGGGGAGTTGGAGATACGCAGTATTTT.

J is TRBJ2-4 and V is TRBV2; 8 bases agree with TRBD2. Germline values: CDR1 SNHLY, CDR2 FYNNEI. V lost 4 bases, J lost 3 bases, and 5 bases stayed unmatched. This CDR3 is 15 amino acids long. CDR3 nucleotide sequence: TGTGCCAGCAGTGGATCCGGGGGGGACAAAAACATTCAGTACTTC. The encoded protein is CASSGSGGDKNIQYF.

This chain connects TRBV30 to TRBJ1-6, with D perhaps matching TRBD1 (6 bases). This CDR3 is built from 12 residues. CDR1 GTSNPN and CDR2 SVGIG come from the germline V gene (reference sequence). V was cut by 2 bases and J by 11 bases, with 10 bases left in between. The CDR3 loop reads CAWSTGSTPLHF. The CDR3 bases are TGTGCCTGGAGTACAGGGTCCACACCCCTCCACTTT.

The chain uses TRBV10-3 and TRBJ1-5, with 7 bases lining up with TRBD1. The ends lost 3 bases at V and 4 bases at J; junction bases unmatched: 6. This CDR3 is built from 15 residues. Germline values: CDR1 ENHRY, CDR2 SYGVKD. The CDR3 nucleotides are TGTGCCATCAGTGATCAAGGGGGCGGAAATCAGCCCCAGCATTTT. This sequence encodes CAISDQGGGNQPQHF.

About this clone itself: At the DNA level, this CDR3 is encoded by other sequences in the same sample as well. The chain couples TRBV5-1 to TRBJ1-5; possible D gene TRBD1, 5 bases. Germline CDR1 is SGHRS and CDR2 is YFSETQ. The CDR3 is 14 amino acids. The V end was cut by 0 bases, the J end by 4 bases, with 8 bases between. The DNA of the CDR3 is TGCGCCAGCAGCTTGGCCGGGGGAAATCAGCCCCAGCATTTT. Its translation is CASSLAGGNQPQHF.

The chain uses TRBV9 and TRBJ1-5, with a possible D match to TRBD1 (6 bases). The CDR3 length is 15 residues. The V gene lost 0 bases and the J gene lost 8 bases, with 15 bases spanning the gap. CDR1 is SGDLS, CDR2 YYNGEE, per germline. The CDR3 region has the DNA TGTGCCAGCAGCGTAGCCAGGGGTATTACGGAGCCCCAGCATTTT. Its translation is CASSVARGITEPQHF.